Listed here are 12 T cell receptor beta chains from one sample, sequenced in a study of blood T cell repertoires in COVID-19. TCRdb's copy holds only in-frame clones and misses some; the assay was immunoSEQ multiplex PCR. The sample yields some 80,000 clones, 65% to 90% seen once. The specimen sequenced was peripheral blood. Receptors originate from a human donor in a cohort sampled during active COVID-19.

This clone came up once. The J gene is TRBJ2-1, the V gene TRBV19; a weak D match, TRBD2 (6 bases). V lost 5 bases, J lost 10 bases, and 21 bases lay in between. CDR1 and CDR2 (germline): LNHDA, SQIVND (reference sequence). CDR3 length: 15 residues. CDR3 in amino acids: CASSPTPLTGREQFF. In DNA form, the CDR3 reads TGTGCCAGTAGTCCAACTCCTCTGACGGGGAGGGAGCAGTTCTTC.

This chain uses TRBV30 with TRBJ2-3, with D possibly being TRBD1 (5 bases). Germline CDR1 reads GTSNPN; CDR2 reads SVGIG (reference sequence). Trimming cost V 3 bases and J 4 bases, with 11 bases left between them. This CDR3 is built from 13 residues. The CDR3 bases are TGTGCCTGGAGCAGGGATGTGGCAGATACGCAGTATTTT. It codes for CAWSRDVADTQYF.

This chain connects TRBV3-1 (or the pseudogene TRBV3-2) to TRBJ2-1, with no clear D. Per germline, CDR1 LGHDT and CDR2 YNNKEL (reference sequence). The CDR3 length is 15 residues. Trimming shortened V by 1 base and J by 4 bases, and 11 bases separated the two germline ends. This CDR3 reads CASSQGAPNYNEQFF. CDR3 nucleotides: TGTGCCAGCAGCCAAGGGGCCCCTAATTACAATGAGCAGTTCTTC.

This clone appeared many times. The rearrangement uses TRBV19 and TRBJ2-7; a weak D match, TRBD1 (5 bases). Trimming shortened V by 3 bases and J by 0 bases, and 12 bases separated the two germline ends. This CDR3 region has 15 residues. CDR1 is LNHDA, CDR2 SQIVND, per germline (reference sequence). The CDR3 spells CASSMGQVPSYEQYF. The CDR3 bases are TGTGCCAGTAGTATGGGGCAGGTGCCCTCCTACGAGCAGTACTTC.

This clone was seen once. The chain couples TRBV28 to TRBJ2-7; D perhaps matches TRBD1 (6 bases). CDR3 size: 14 residues. Germline V gives CDR1 MDHEN, CDR2 SYDVKM. V was clipped by 7 bases and J by 1 base, with 14 bases between them. This CDR3 is CASKVGQPSYEQYF. DNA for the CDR3: TGTGCCAGCAAGGTAGGACAGCCTTCCTACGAGCAGTACTTC.

The V call is TRBV5-3, the J call TRBJ2-2, with 11 bases identical to TRBD2. Being an ORF, TRBV5-3 has a function that is uncertain. This CDR3 has 17 amino acids. The J segment lost 1 base and the V segment lost 4 bases, leaving 6 bases of the junction unmatched. Here the CDR3 DNA reads TGTGCCAGAAGCCGTGGGACTAGCGGACAGAACACCGGGGAGCTGTTTTTT. Translated, it gives CARSRGTSGQNTGELFF.

The CDR3 region has the DNA TGCGCCAGCAGCCAAGATTATCAACGGGAAAACACCGGGGAGCTGTTTTTT. Protein: CASSQDYQRENTGELFF. V usage is TRBV4-1 and J usage is TRBJ2-2; a possible D gene is TRBD2 (5 bases). The V end was cut by 0 bases, the J end by 2 bases, with 13 bases between. The CDR3 loop spans 17 amino acids. Germline-derived CDR1 and CDR2 are MGHRA and YSYEKL.

CDR3 nucleotides: TGTGCCAGCAGCCCAACGTCCGGACAGGGCCGGTCACCCCTCCACTTT. Translation: CASSPTSGQGRSPLHF. This chain joins TRBV7-9 and TRBJ1-6; 8 bases are a match to TRBD1. Germline CDR1 reads SEHNR; CDR2 reads FQNEAQ (reference sequence). With 5 bases clipped from V and 10 bases from J, the junction kept 13 bases outside the gene matches. CDR3 length: 16 residues.

The CDR3 region has the DNA TGTGCCAGCAGCCCGGGGGGAGCTAGCGGGAAAACCTACGAGCAGTACTTC. As protein: CASSPGGASGKTYEQYF. The genes are TRBV4-2 and TRBJ2-7; 9 bases map to TRBD2. The CDR3 spans 17 residues. CDR1 and CDR2 from the germline V gene are LGHNA and YNFKEQ. V shed 4 bases, J shed 2 bases, and the junction held 12 bases outside the gene matches.

This clone has a handful of counts. V is TRBV6-5 and J is TRBJ1-2; D uncertain. The ends were cut back, 6 bases at V and 7 bases at J, with 15 bases in the middle. The germline CDR1 and CDR2 sequences are MNHEY and SVGAGI. The CDR3 sequence is 13 residues long. The CDR3 region has the DNA TGTGCCAGCAGAGTGGTTCAGAATGCTGGCTACACCTTC. This gives the protein CASRVVQNAGYTF.

The chain employs TRBV6-4 and TRBJ2-3, with TRBD2 matching over 11 bases. The germline V gene has CDR1 MRHNA and CDR2 SNTAGT. V trimming: 2 bases; J trimming: 3 bases; junction bases outside the gene matches: 1. The CDR3 covers 15 residues. CDR3 sequence: CASSDGTSGTDTQYF. The CDR3 DNA reads TGTGCCAGCAGTGACGGGACTAGCGGAACAGATACGCAGTATTTT.

This chain joins TRBV11-2 and TRBJ2-5; 11 positions match TRBD2. Germline CDR1 is SGHAT and CDR2 is FQNNGV. The V gene end was trimmed by 5 bases and the J gene end by 2 bases; junction bases not matched to a gene: 10. This CDR3 is 17 amino acids long. The CDR3 coding sequence is TGTGCCAGCAGCACGGGGGCTAGCGGGGGGCAACAAGAGACCCAGTACTTC. This encodes CASSTGASGGQQETQYF.